These 31 T cell receptor beta chains were sequenced from one sample in a study of T cell clones after liver transplantation. The data were produced by immunoSEQ multiplex PCR, yet TCRdb's version contains in-frame clones alone and is incomplete. The sample shows tens of thousands of clones, 75% to 90% of them seen only once. The material sequenced was CD4+ T cells from blood, taken at the 22-month timepoint. The source is a human patient who received a liver transplant. The graft donor may have contributed some T cells.

V is TRBV18 and J is TRBJ1-1; weak D call: TRBD1 (5 bases). The CDR3 has 16 amino acids. With 1 base removed from V and 1 base from J, the gap between germline ends came to 13 bases. Germline V CDR1 and CDR2: KGHSH, LQKENI. This CDR3 is CASSPLRGAGNTEAFF. In DNA, the CDR3 is TGTGCCAGCTCACCACTCCGTGGGGCAGGGAACACTGAAGCTTTCTTT.

V and J are TRBV30 and TRBJ2-2; D ambiguous. The CDR3 contains 15 residues. The germline V gene encodes CDR1 GTSNPN and CDR2 SVGIG (reference sequence). V lost 4 bases, J lost 1 base, and 13 bases lay in between. The CDR3, as DNA: TGTGCCTGGAACAAGGAACTAATGAACACCGGGGAGCTGTTTTTT. Amino acids: CAWNKELMNTGELFF.

The chain combines TRBV25-1 with TRBJ1-5, with D tentatively TRBD1 (5 bases). Germline V gene lookup returns CDR1 MGHDK and CDR2 SYGVNS. V lost 3 bases to trimming and J lost 3 bases, with 12 bases between them. This CDR3 is 15 amino acids long. The CDR3 coding sequence is TGTGCCAGCAGTGAGGGGGTGAGTCCCAATCAGCCCCAGCATTTT. It encodes CASSEGVSPNQPQHF.

V gene TRBV11-3 combines with J gene TRBJ2-5; 8 bases align to TRBD1. The CDR3 is made up of 13 amino acids. Germline V gives CDR1 SGHNT, CDR2 YENEEA. V lost 6 bases to trimming and J lost 1 base; unmatched junction nucleotides: 1. CDR3 DNA sequence: TGTGCCAGCAGAGGGACAGGCCAAGAGACCCAGTACTTC. This sequence encodes CASRGTGQETQYF.

V gene TRBV5-4 combines with J gene TRBJ2-7; 9 nucleotides agree with TRBD2. The CDR3 totals 16 residues. Per the germline V gene, CDR1 is SGHNT and CDR2 is YYREEE (reference sequence). The V and J ends lost 3 bases and 3 bases, in that order; junction bases with no gene match: 10. In DNA form, the CDR3 reads TGTGCCAGCAGCTCGAGGCTAGCGGGGCCCCTCTACGAGCAGTACTTC. This gives the protein CASSSRLAGPLYEQYF. Full variable domain (rest looked up from reference TRBV5-4 and TRBJ2-7): ETGVTQSPTHLIKTRGQQVTLRCSSQSGHNTVSWYQQALGQGPQFIFQYYREEENGRGNFPPRFSGLQFPNYSSELNVNALELDDSALYLCASSSRLAGPLYEQYFGPGTRLTVT.

The V gene is TRBV18, the J gene TRBJ2-3; 7 bases fit TRBD2. Germline CDR1 and CDR2: KGHSH and LQKENI. The CDR3 runs 16 residues. V trimming: 3 bases; J trimming: 0 bases; junction bases outside the gene matches: 6. The CDR3 loop is CASSPKTSPSTDTQYF. CDR3 nucleotides: TGTGCCAGCTCACCCAAGACTAGCCCGAGCACAGATACGCAGTATTTT.

This clone has just a few counts. This chain uses TRBV10-3 with TRBJ2-6; D is possibly TRBD1 or TRBD2 (5 bases each). CDR1 is ENHRY, CDR2 SYGVKD, per germline. CDR3 length: 15 residues. Trimming removed 11 bases at V and 0 bases at J, with 14 bases between. The CDR3 spells CAARGGHSGANVLTF. The CDR3 DNA follows: TGTGCCGCCCGGGGCGGGCACTCTGGGGCCAACGTCCTGACTTTC.

The chain employs TRBV7-2 and TRBJ2-5; D is undetermined. Deletions cut 2 bases from V and 4 bases from J, with 14 bases between. This CDR3 has 15 residues. Germline CDR1 and CDR2: SGHTA and FQGNSA. The CDR3 DNA reads as TGTGCCAGCAGCTTACTAAGCTCAAGAAGAGAGACCCAGTACTTC. Translating it yields CASSLLSSRRETQYF.

This clone appeared a single time. The chain has TRBV10-1 and TRBJ2-3; the D is unclear. Germline CDR1 WNHNN, CDR2 SYGVQD (reference sequence). The CDR3 spans 15 residues. Trimming removed 9 bases at V and 4 bases at J, with 20 bases between. The CDR3 is CARKPRQLWPDTQYF. The CDR3 region has the DNA TGCGCCAGAAAACCCAGGCAGCTTTGGCCAGATACGCAGTATTTT.

This clone came up once. The rearrangement joins TRBV5-1 to TRBJ2-5; TRBD2 matches 11 bases. The CDR3 covers 15 residues. Trimming removed 4 bases from V and 3 bases from J; junction bases left unmatched: 5. The germline gives CDR1 SGHRS, CDR2 YFSETQ. The CDR3 DNA reads TGCGCCAGCAGCACTAGACTAGCGGGAAAAGAGACCCAGTACTTC. As protein: CASSTRLAGKETQYF.

The rearrangement uses TRBV7-9 and TRBJ2-5; 14 nucleotides match TRBD2. The CDR3 contains 16 residues. The V gene end was trimmed by 3 bases and the J gene end by 6 bases; junction bases not matched to a gene: 6. Per the germline V gene, CDR1 is SEHNR and CDR2 is FQNEAQ (reference sequence). The CDR3 reads CASSLGLAGVTKTQYF. DNA of the CDR3: TGTGCCAGCAGCTTGGGACTAGCGGGAGTTACGAAGACCCAGTACTTC.

J is TRBJ1-1 and V is TRBV6-6, with D uncertain. CDR1 and CDR2 (germline): MNHNY, SVGAGI (reference sequence). V was shortened by 2 bases and J by 4 bases, with 14 bases between the two germline ends. This CDR3 comprises 15 residues. The CDR3 nucleotides are TGTGCCAGCAGTTACGCGATCGGCTTGGGCACTGAAGCTTTCTTT. It encodes CASSYAIGLGTEAFF.

The chain employs TRBV4-3 and TRBJ2-3; D call uncertain. Trimming pared 1 base from V and 6 bases from J, leaving 14 bases between. The CDR3 is made up of 15 amino acids. From germline, CDR1 is LGHNA and CDR2 YSLEER. The CDR3 DNA is TGCGCCAGCAGCCAAGGGGGTAGTCCTCGGGATACGCAGTATTTT. This gives the protein CASSQGGSPRDTQYF.

The table lists this clone with a few counts. This chain connects TRBV10-3 to TRBJ2-3; D remains ambiguous. Trimming removed 5 bases from V and 1 base from J, with 10 bases in between. The CDR3 is 14 residues long. Germline CDR1 is ENHRY and CDR2 is SYGVKD. The CDR3 is CAISRVVGTDTQYF. In DNA form, the CDR3 reads TGTGCCATCAGTCGGGTGGTAGGCACAGATACGCAGTATTTT.

The chain is built from TRBV6-5 and TRBJ1-6, with 7 bases that match TRBD1. This CDR3 is built from 14 residues. Per the germline V gene, CDR1 is MNHEY and CDR2 is SVGAGI. Trimming cost V 8 bases and J 4 bases; bases outside gene matches: 5. CDR3 nucleotide sequence: TGTGCCAGCCAGGGGGAATCTTATAATTCACCCCTCCACTTT. It specifies CASQGESYNSPLHF.

This clone has a handful of counts. The chain uses TRBV4-3 and TRBJ1-2, with TRBD1 matching 10 bases. J gave up 5 bases and V 0 bases, and 9 bases lay outside the gene matches. This CDR3 contains 17 residues. CDR1 LGHNA and CDR2 YSLEER come from the germline V gene. The CDR3 here is CASSQDGWTGGDYGYTF. Here the CDR3 DNA reads TGCGCCAGCAGCCAAGATGGGTGGACAGGGGGGGATTATGGCTACACCTTC.

The chain joins TRBV9 to TRBJ2-3; 7 bases map to TRBD2. This CDR3 is built from 15 residues. V dropped 0 bases and J dropped 5; count of bases not matched to a gene: 6. The V gene's germline CDR1 is SGDLS and CDR2 YYNGEE. For the CDR3, the DNA is TGTGCCAGCAGCGTAGCTAGCCTAGCGGTAGATACGCAGTATTTT. It encodes CASSVASLAVDTQYF.

V gene TRBV30 combines with J gene TRBJ1-2, with D perhaps TRBD1 (5 bases). V was trimmed by 0 bases and J by 7 bases, leaving 12 bases between them. The CDR3 consists of 13 residues. Germline CDR1 and CDR2: GTSNPN and SVGIG (reference sequence). Written as DNA, the CDR3 is TGTGCCTGGAGTGTAGATTGGCAGGGTGGCTACACCTTC. Translated, it gives CAWSVDWQGGYTF. The full variable domain, in which reference TRBV30 and TRBJ1-2 provide the parts outside the CDR3, is SQTIHQWPATLVQPVGSPLSLECTVEGTSNPNLYWYRQAAGRGLQLLFYSVGIGQISSEVPQNLSASRPQDRQFILSSKKLLLSDSGFYLCAWSVDWQGGYTFGSGTRLTVV.

Many counts were recorded for this clone. The rearrangement links TRBV2 to TRBJ1-6; D not certain. Germline V gene sequence: CDR1 SNHLY, CDR2 FYNNEI. The V end lost 7 bases, the J end lost 12 bases, and 13 bases lay between the germline ends. The CDR3 has 12 residues. CDR3 in DNA: TGTGCCAGCAAGGAACAGCTTGGACCCCTCCACTTT. Amino acid sequence: CASKEQLGPLHF.

The CDR3 region is CASSSIRQTQYF. The CDR3, as DNA: TGTGCCAGCAGCTCCATACGACAGACCCAGTACTTC. The V call is TRBV5-6, the J call TRBJ2-5; D gene uncertain. The CDR3 spans 12 residues. V was clipped by 3 bases and J by 6 bases, with 9 bases between them. CDR1 is SGHDT and CDR2 is YYEEEE in the germline V gene.

J is TRBJ2-5 and V is TRBV5-4, with 9 bases identical to TRBD1. Germline CDR1 and CDR2: SGHNT and YYREEE (reference sequence). V trimming: 2 bases; J trimming: 7 bases; junction bases outside the gene matches: 9. The CDR3 extends over 15 amino acids. Written as DNA, the CDR3 is TGTGCCAGCAGCTTTCCTACAGGGGGCCGCGGGACCCAGTACTTC. It translates to CASSFPTGGRGTQYF. Drawing the rest from reference TRBV5-4 and TRBJ2-5, the complete variable domain is ETGVTQSPTHLIKTRGQQVTLRCSSQSGHNTVSWYQQALGQGPQFIFQYYREEENGRGNFPPRFSGLQFPNYSSELNVNALELDDSALYLCASSFPTGGRGTQYFGPGTRLLVL.

This clone appeared once. This chain connects TRBV28 to TRBJ2-3; D assignment may be TRBD1 or TRBD2 (5 bases each). V lost 6 bases to trimming and J lost 0 bases, with 22 bases between them. The CDR3 sequence is 18 residues long. CDR1 and CDR2 (germline): MDHEN, SYDVKM. The CDR3 DNA sequence: TGTGCCAGCAGCATTTCGGGGCAGGGTCGTGAGAGCACAGATACGCAGTATTTT. Translated: CASSISGQGRESTDTQYF.

The sample holds a few counts of this clone. This chain connects TRBV7-8 to TRBJ2-3; TRBD2 matches at 8 bases. The CDR3 totals 16 residues. The V and J ends lost 4 bases and 6 bases, in that order; junction bases with no gene match: 12. Germline CDR1 reads SGHVS; CDR2 reads FQNEAQ. The CDR3 nucleotides read TGTGCCAGCAGCTCCCAAGGGACTAGAAGCTTTGATACGCAGTATTTT. The encoded protein is CASSSQGTRSFDTQYF.

V is TRBV6-5 and J is TRBJ2-3; 8 nucleotides agree with TRBD2. The junction had 6 bases not matched to a gene; V was cut back by 5 bases and J by 2 bases. CDR1 is MNHEY and CDR2 is SVGAGI in the germline V gene. CDR3 size: 15 residues. CDR3 DNA sequence: TGTGCCAGCAGTAGAGAGCGGGGGTCCACAGATACGCAGTATTTT. It yields the protein CASSRERGSTDTQYF.

The chain recombines TRBV5-6 with TRBJ2-7; D may be TRBD1 or TRBD2 (5 bases each). Per germline, CDR1 SGHDT and CDR2 YYEEEE. V was trimmed by 5 bases and J by 2 bases, leaving 23 bases between them. The CDR3 extends over 17 amino acids. The DNA for the CDR3 is TGTGCCAGCAGAGGGGACCGGGACCCCTCTTCACCCTACGAGCAGTACTTC. Translating gives CASRGDRDPSSPYEQYF.

The chain joins TRBV6-6 to TRBJ2-2; D possibly corresponds to TRBD1 (6 bases). From germline, CDR1 is MNHNY and CDR2 SVGAGI (reference sequence). Trimming shortened V by 8 bases and J by 5 bases, and 18 bases separated the two germline ends. There are 15 residues in the CDR3. The CDR3 region has the DNA TGTGCCAGCGCCCCCTACACAACAGGGACCGGGGAGCTGTTTTTT. It specifies CASAPYTTGTGELFF.

This chain joins TRBV5-4 and TRBJ2-3; D is unresolved. The CDR3 is 14 amino acids. Germline values: CDR1 SGHNT, CDR2 YYREEE (reference sequence). V lost 0 bases to trimming and J lost 0 bases, with 5 bases between them. CDR3 in amino acids: CASSLDYSTDTQYF. The CDR3 DNA is TGTGCCAGCAGCTTGGACTATAGCACAGATACGCAGTATTTT.

The chain joins TRBV29-1 to TRBJ1-4; D remains unclear. The CDR3 contains 13 residues. Germline V CDR1 and CDR2: SQVTM, ANQGSEA. V lost 7 bases and J lost 3, with 12 bases in between. In DNA form, the CDR3 reads TGCAGCGGGAGGGAGTCAGCTAATGAAAAACTGTTTTTT. Its protein product is CSGRESANEKLFF.

The J gene is TRBJ2-5, the V gene TRBV13; tentatively, D is TRBD1 or TRBD2 (5 bases each). The CDR3 is 15 amino acids. CDR1 and CDR2 from the germline V gene are PRHDT and FYEKMQ (reference sequence). The germline V and J ends were trimmed by 1 base and 1 base, with 10 bases remaining between them. The CDR3 nucleotides are TGTGCCAGCAGCTTAGTGAGGGGCAGCCAAGAGACCCAGTACTTC. Amino acid sequence: CASSLVRGSQETQYF.

The rearrangement links TRBV19 to TRBJ1-2, with D unclear. Germline CDR1 is LNHDA and CDR2 is SQIVND (reference sequence). V was shortened by 7 bases and J by 4 bases, with 25 bases between the two germline ends. CDR3 length: 17 residues. This CDR3 is CASTDPSWEGSSYGYTF. The CDR3 coding sequence is TGTGCCAGTACCGATCCTTCCTGGGAGGGTTCCTCCTATGGCTACACCTTC.

This chain connects TRBV28 to TRBJ2-1, with 9 nucleotides matching TRBD2. In germline, CDR1 is MDHEN, CDR2 SYDVKM. The J segment lost 6 bases and the V segment lost 8 bases, leaving 11 bases of the junction unmatched. The CDR3 extends over 15 amino acids. The CDR3 sequence is CASAPGGGVSNEQFF. CDR3 in DNA: TGTGCCAGCGCGCCCGGCGGGGGGGTCTCCAATGAGCAGTTCTTC. Full variable domain (missing parts from reference TRBV28 and TRBJ2-1): DVKVTQSSRYLVKRTGEKVFLECVQDMDHENMFWYRQDPGLGLRLIYFSYDVKMKEKGDIPEGYSVSREKKERFSLILESASTNQTSMYLCASAPGGGVSNEQFFGPGTRLTVL.